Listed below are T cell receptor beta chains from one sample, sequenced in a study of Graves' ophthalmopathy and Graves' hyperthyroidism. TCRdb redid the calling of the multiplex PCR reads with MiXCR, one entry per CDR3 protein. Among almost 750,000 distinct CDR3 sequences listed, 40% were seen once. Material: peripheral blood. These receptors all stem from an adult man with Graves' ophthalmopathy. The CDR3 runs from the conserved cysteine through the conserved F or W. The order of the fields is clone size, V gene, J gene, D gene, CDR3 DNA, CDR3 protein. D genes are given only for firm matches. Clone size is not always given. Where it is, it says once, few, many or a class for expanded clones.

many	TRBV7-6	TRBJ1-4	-	TGTGCCAGCAGCCTCAGAGCTAAAGTAACCCTTAATGAAAAACTGTTTTTT	CASSLRAKVTLNEKLFF
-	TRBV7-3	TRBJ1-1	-	TGTGCCAGCAGCTTAGCCTGGCAGTATGAAGCTTCCTTT	CASSLAWQYEASF
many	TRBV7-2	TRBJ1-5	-	TGTGCCAGCAGCTTAGACCCAGGGCCATTGCCCCAGCATTTT	CASSLDPGPLPQHF
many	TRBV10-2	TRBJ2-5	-	TGCGCCAGCAGTGAGGGTGTCTTGGAGACCCAGTACTTC	CASSEGVLETQYF
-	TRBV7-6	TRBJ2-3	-	TGTGCCAGCAGCTCATTAGCAGATACGCAGTATTTT	CASSSLADTQYF
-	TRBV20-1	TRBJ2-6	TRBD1	TGCAGTGCCACCCCGGGACAGAGATCCTCTGGGGCCAACGTCCTGACTTTC	CSATPGQRSSGANVLTF
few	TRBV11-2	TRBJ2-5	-	TGTGCCAGCAGCCCTGACGGGACGGAAGAAGAGACCCAGTACTTC	CASSPDGTEEETQYF
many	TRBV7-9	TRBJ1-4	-	TGTGCCAGCAGCTTAGAGGTTGGCGGACTGTTTTTT	CASSLEVGGLFF
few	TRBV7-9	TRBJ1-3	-	TGTGCCAGCAGCTTAGACCCAGGCCCTGGAAACACCATATATTTT	CASSLDPGPGNTIYF
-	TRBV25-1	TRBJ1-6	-	TGTGCCAGCACCCACAGGAGCTCCTATAATTCACCCCTCCACTTT	CASTHRSSYNSPLHF
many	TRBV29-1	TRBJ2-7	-	TGCAGCGTGCAAAAGGACCGGAGCTCCTACGAGCAGTACTTC	CSVQKDRSSYEQYF
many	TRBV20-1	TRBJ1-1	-	TGCAGTGCTCTGAAAGCGGTGAACACTGAAGCTTTCTTT	CSALKAVNTEAFF
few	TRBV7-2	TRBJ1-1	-	TGTGCCAGCAGTGAGTTTCAGGGTTTGGGGACTGAAGCTTTCTTT	CASSEFQGLGTEAFF
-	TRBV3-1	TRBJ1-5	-	TGTGCCAGCAGCCAAGATTGGGCCAATCAGCCCCAGCATTTT	CASSQDWANQPQHF
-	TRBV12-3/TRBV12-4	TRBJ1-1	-	TGTGCCAGCAGTTTGGAGGGGGACACTGAAGCTTCCTTT	CASSLEGDTEASF